These T cell receptor beta chains were read from a single sample in a study of T cell changes during pregnancy in multiple sclerosis. Sequencing used immunoSEQ multiplex PCR; TCRdb keeps in-frame clones, though not all of them. This table has approximately 48,000 clones, 94% appearing once. Material: CD4+ T cells from peripheral blood mononuclear cells, obtained in the second trimester of pregnancy. These receptors all come from a female donor with multiple sclerosis, enrolled in a pregnancy study. CDR3s leave out the opening cysteine and the closing phenylalanine or tryptophan. The listing skips clone size in some rows; elsewhere it reads once, few, many or a size class.

J | V | size | CDR3
TRBJ2-7 | TRBV21-1 | . | ASSKAPGRSSYEQY
TRBJ1-4 | TRBV19 | few | ASRRQGGEKLF
TRBJ1-4 | TRBV6-1 | . | ASISAGALNEKLF
TRBJ2-2 | TRBV5-1 | . | ASSLTGQNTGELF
TRBJ2-3 | TRBV29-1 | . | SVRPGLATDTQY
TRBJ2-2 | TRBV7-3 | . | ASSLRGGLAGAGELF
TRBJ1-1 | TRBV6-5 | . | ATGARGPEAF
TRBJ2-5 | TRBV30 | . | AWTQTSGGSEETQY
TRBJ2-7 | TRBV30 | . | AWSVNGQGGEQY
TRBJ1-1 | TRBV6-5 | . | ASRLGTGGGTEAF
TRBJ1-1 | TRBV10-3 | . | AISDTTGSDTEAF
TRBJ2-3 | TRBV25-1 | . | ASTDSRSTDTQY
TRBJ2-5 | TRBV4-3 | . | ASSQVLEGAQY
TRBJ2-7 | TRBV6-6 | . | ASSSPGGPKEQY
TRBJ2-7 | TRBV7-8 | . | ASSRMTGQYEQY
TRBJ2-7 | TRBV18 | . | ASSPLPSTGMPSEQY
TRBJ2-2 | TRBV5-5 | . | ASSPDRAHTGELF
TRBJ2-7 | TRBV9 | . | ASSVAPGGAGDEQY
TRBJ1-2 | TRBV7-2 | once | ASSLQGQALYGYT
TRBJ1-2 | TRBV7-2 | . | ASSPQAIAGYT
TRBJ2-7 | TRBV12-5 | . | ASGFSAGGPYEQY
TRBJ2-1 | TRBV5-6 | . | ASSLELRDEQF
TRBJ2-5 | TRBV27 | . | ARRGETQY
TRBJ2-3 | TRBV5-4 | . | ASSLVVGGAVSDTQY
TRBJ2-7 | TRBV29-1 | . | SGGPSSYEQY
TRBJ1-3 | TRBV6-6 | . | ASSSTGNTIY
TRBJ2-7 | TRBV30 | . | AWSASYEQY
TRBJ1-2 | TRBV11-2 | . | ASSLERQGDGYT
TRBJ1-2 | TRBV6-5 | . | ASSPTFRQNYGYT
TRBJ1-1 | TRBV4-1 | few | ASSQRQEAF
TRBJ1-6 | TRBV4-1 | . | ASSQDGVGGMSSPLH
TRBJ1-5 | TRBV6-5 | . | ASSWTGGYEQPQH